This TCR beta chain was sequenced for a study of cytomegalovirus exposure and HLA in healthy donors. Germline values: CDR1 SGHAT, CDR2 FQNNGV. V was clipped by 5 bases and J by 4 bases; unmatched bases: 9. This CDR3 contains 15 residues. Libraries were prepared by immunoSEQ multiplex PCR; TCRdb keeps only in-frame clonotypes and omits some of them. The profile covers fewer than 250,000 clones, with over 70% appearing a single time and over 12% taken by the ten largest. Remarks on this clone: The same CDR3 also results from other DNA sequences found in this sample.

The sequence was collected from a woman in her thirties in good health and CMV-seropositive. The chain employs TRBV11-2 and TRBJ1-2; 8 bases are a match to TRBD1. Source material: PBMCs. CDR3 in amino acids: CASSLGTGYRYGYTF. In nucleotides, the CDR3 is TGTGCCAGCAGCCTCGGGACAGGCTACCGCTATGGCTACACCTTC.